The source of this T cell receptor (beta chain) is a study of PD-1 blockade in classical Hodgkin lymphoma. Study-wide points: Whereas CD4+ TCR diversity had risen significantly by C4D1, CD8+ TCR diversity had not.

The CDR3 has 17 residues. The ends were cut back, 3 bases at V and 1 base at J, with 15 bases in the middle. In germline, CDR1 is MNHNS, CDR2 SASEGT. As for this clone: Antigen: not known.

Time point denoted: cycle 4 day 1 (C4D1), after 6 weeks of nivolumab. Brentuximab vedotin exposure varied, and every patient relapsed after autologous stem cell transplantation. Complete response, partial response or progressive disease were the best responses. TCRdb's copy holds only in-frame clones and misses some; the assay was immunoSEQ multiplex PCR. The sample holds roughly 48,000 clones, around nine tenths seen once. The sequence was collected from a human donor with classical Hodgkin lymphoma. The sequenced sample was peripheral blood mononuclear cells (PBMCs), obtained before the fourth cycle of nivolumab. The chain has TRBV6-1 and TRBJ2-2; weak D call: TRBD2 (6 bases). The CDR3 DNA reads TGTGCCAGCAGTGACAACTTACGGGGGTGGAACACCGGGGAGCTGTTTTTT. It translates to CASSDNLRGWNTGELFF.